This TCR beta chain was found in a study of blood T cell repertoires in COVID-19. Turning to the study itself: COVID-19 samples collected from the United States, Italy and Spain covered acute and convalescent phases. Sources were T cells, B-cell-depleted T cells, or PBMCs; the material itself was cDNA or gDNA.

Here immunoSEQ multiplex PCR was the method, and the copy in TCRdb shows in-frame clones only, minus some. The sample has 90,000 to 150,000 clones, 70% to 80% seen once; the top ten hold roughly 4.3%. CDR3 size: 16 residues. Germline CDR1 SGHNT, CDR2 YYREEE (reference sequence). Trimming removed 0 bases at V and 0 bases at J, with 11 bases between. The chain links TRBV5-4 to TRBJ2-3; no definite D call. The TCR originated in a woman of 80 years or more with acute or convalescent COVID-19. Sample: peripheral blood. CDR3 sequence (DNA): TGTGCCAGCAGCTTGGTGGGCCGAAGTAGCACAGATACGCAGTATTTT. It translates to CASSLVGRSSTDTQYF.